This T cell receptor beta chain stems from a study of blood T cell repertoires in COVID-19. Study at large: Spain, Italy and the United States supplied samples that represented acute and convalescent COVID-19.

The germline V gene has CDR1 SQVTM and CDR2 ANQGSEA. The V and J ends lost 7 bases and 7 bases, in that order; junction bases with no gene match: 8. The CDR3 contains 13 residues. The study assigned cohorts using participant-reported clinical history. There are a few counts of this clone. Libraries were prepared by immunoSEQ multiplex PCR; TCRdb keeps only in-frame clonotypes and omits some of them. The sample lists 280,000 or so clones, 85% occurring once. The rearrangement joins TRBV29-1 to TRBJ1-4, with 8 bases matching TRBD1. This TCR came from a woman aged 45-65 years who had recovered from COVID-19. Material: PBMCs or T cells enriched from blood (not recorded which). In DNA form, the CDR3 reads TGCAGCGGCTACAGGGGGAATGGTGAAAAACTGTTTTTT. Amino acid sequence: CSGYRGNGEKLFF.